A single sample is the source of the 5 T cell receptor beta chains below, sequenced in a study of CD8+CD57+ T cells in acquired aplastic anemia. Patients chosen for sequencing had CD8+CD57+ cells that had expanded, as shown by flow cytometry. The use of genomic DNA as template underpinned the TCR beta VDJ and CDR3 profiling. In TCRdb, the reads were re-called with MiXCR into one record per CDR3 protein. In the table there are 270,000 or so distinct CDR3 sequences, 82% of which are singletons. Sample: sorted CD4+, CD8+, or CD8+CD57+ T cells (not recorded which) from PBMCs. The receptors were gathered from a human donor with aplastic anemia.

This chain uses TRBV2 with TRBJ2-6, with TRBD1 matching 7 bases. This CDR3 has 16 amino acids. Germline lookup yields CDR1 SNHLY and CDR2 FYNNEI. V dropped 5 bases and J dropped 16; count of bases not matched to a gene: 20. The CDR3 here is CASSQGGGTEAIVLTF. The DNA for the CDR3 is TGTGCCAGCAGTCAAGGGGGCGGAACCGAAGCCATCGTTCTGACTTTC. The complete variable domain, with remaining parts taken from reference TRBV2 and TRBJ2-6, reads EPEVTQTPSHQVTQMGQEVILRCVPISNHLYFYWYRQILGQKVEFLVSFYNNEISEKSEIFDDQFSVERPDGSNFTLKIRSTKLEDSAMYFCASSQGGGTEAIVLTFGAGSRLTVL.

V usage is TRBV6-5 and J usage is TRBJ1-1, with 9 bases lining up with TRBD1. Trimming cost V 5 bases and J 8 bases; bases outside gene matches: 3. The V gene's germline CDR1 is MNHEY and CDR2 SVGAGI. The CDR3 spans 12 residues. As DNA, the CDR3 is TGTGCCAGCAGTCACGGACAGGGGGAAGCTTTCTTT. This encodes CASSHGQGEAFF.

The rearrangement joins TRBV2 to TRBJ2-5; perhaps TRBD1 as D (5 bases). CDR1 SNHLY and CDR2 FYNNEI come from the germline V gene. The CDR3 sequence is 14 residues long. V dropped 6 bases and J dropped 11 bases, with 22 bases sitting between them. CDR3 loop: CASRLTWGPYAQYF. The CDR3 DNA reads as TGTGCCAGCAGACTTACCTGGGGCCCATACGCGCAGTACTTC.

As concerns this clonotype: This likely comes from a read error, as the CDR3 has no conserved phenylalanine or tryptophan at its end. This chain joins TRBV2 and TRBJ2-4, with a tentative D call TRBD2 (6 bases). CDR1 SNHLY and CDR2 FYNNEI come from the germline V gene. The CDR3 is 12 residues long. V gave up 8 bases and J gave up 7 bases, with 12 bases separating them. CDR3 loop: CASGDAGNIQYY. CDR3 coding DNA: TGTGCCAGCGGGGACGCGGGGAACATTCAGTACTAC.

This clonotype was seen only a few times. The junction departs from germline at one end; a sequencing error may be responsible. The rearrangement links TRBV19 to TRBJ1-1; D not resolved. CDR3 length equals 13 residues. Germline values: CDR1 LNHDA, CDR2 SQIVND (reference sequence). The CDR3 nucleotides are TGTGCCAATTCATCTGCCGGGAACATTGAAGCTTTCTTT. Translating gives CANSSAGNIEAFF.